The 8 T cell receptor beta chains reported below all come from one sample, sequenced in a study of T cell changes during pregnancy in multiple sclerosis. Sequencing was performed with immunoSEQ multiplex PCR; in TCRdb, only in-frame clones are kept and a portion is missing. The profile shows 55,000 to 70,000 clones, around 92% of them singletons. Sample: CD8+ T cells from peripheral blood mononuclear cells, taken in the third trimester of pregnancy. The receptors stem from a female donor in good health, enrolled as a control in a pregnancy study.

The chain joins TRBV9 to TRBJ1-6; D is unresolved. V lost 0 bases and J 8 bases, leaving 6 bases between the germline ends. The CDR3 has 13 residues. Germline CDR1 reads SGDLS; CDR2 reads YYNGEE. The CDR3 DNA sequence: TGTGCCAGCAGCGTAGCTTCCGATTCACCCCTCCACTTT. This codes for CASSVASDSPLHF. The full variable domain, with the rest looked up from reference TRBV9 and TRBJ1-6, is DSGVTQTPKHLITATGQRVTLRCSPRSGDLSVYWYQQSLDQGLQFLIQYYNGEERAKGNILERFSAQQFPDLHSELNLSSLELGDSALYFCASSVASDSPLHFGNGTRLTVT.

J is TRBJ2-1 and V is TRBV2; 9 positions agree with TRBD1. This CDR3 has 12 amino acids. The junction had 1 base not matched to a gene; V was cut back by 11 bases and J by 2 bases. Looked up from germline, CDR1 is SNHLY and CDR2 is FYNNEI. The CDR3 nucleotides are TGTGCCGACAGGGGGACCTACAATGAGCAGTTCTTC. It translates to CADRGTYNEQFF.

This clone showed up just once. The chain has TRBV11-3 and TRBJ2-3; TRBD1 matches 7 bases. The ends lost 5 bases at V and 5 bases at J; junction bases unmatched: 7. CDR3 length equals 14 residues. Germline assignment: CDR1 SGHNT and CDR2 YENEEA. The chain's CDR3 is CASSHPQGVDTQYF. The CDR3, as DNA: TGTGCCAGCAGCCACCCCCAGGGGGTAGATACGCAGTATTTT.

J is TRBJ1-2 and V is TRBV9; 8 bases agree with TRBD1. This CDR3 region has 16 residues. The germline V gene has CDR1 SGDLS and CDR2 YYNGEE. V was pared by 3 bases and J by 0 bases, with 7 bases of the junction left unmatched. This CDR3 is CASSADRAHTNYGYTF. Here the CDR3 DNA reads TGTGCCAGCAGCGCGGACAGGGCCCATACTAACTATGGCTACACCTTC.

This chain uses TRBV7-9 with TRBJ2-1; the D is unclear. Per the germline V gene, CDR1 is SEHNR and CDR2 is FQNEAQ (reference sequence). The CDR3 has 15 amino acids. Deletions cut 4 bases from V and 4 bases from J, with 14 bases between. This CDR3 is CASSSIAVVYNEQFF. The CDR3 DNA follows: TGTGCCAGCAGCTCCATTGCCGTAGTATACAATGAGCAGTTCTTC.

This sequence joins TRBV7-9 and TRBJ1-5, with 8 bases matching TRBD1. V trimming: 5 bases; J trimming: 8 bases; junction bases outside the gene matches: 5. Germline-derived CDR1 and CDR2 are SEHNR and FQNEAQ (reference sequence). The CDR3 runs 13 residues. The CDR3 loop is CASSGNRGEPQHF. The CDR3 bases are TGTGCCAGCAGCGGAAACAGGGGGGAGCCCCAGCATTTT.

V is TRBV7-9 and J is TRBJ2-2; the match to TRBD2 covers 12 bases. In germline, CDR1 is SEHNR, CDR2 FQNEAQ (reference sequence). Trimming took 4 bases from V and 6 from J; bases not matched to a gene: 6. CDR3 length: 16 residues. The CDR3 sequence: CASSSPSGGAAGELFF. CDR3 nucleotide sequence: TGTGCCAGCAGCTCCCCTAGCGGGGGGGCCGCCGGGGAGCTGTTTTTT.

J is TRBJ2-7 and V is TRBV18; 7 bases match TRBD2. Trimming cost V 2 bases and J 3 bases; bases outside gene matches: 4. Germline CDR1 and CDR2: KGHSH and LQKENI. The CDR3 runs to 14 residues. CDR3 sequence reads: CASSPARGSYEQYF. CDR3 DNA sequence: TGTGCCAGCTCACCAGCGCGGGGGAGCTACGAGCAGTACTTC.